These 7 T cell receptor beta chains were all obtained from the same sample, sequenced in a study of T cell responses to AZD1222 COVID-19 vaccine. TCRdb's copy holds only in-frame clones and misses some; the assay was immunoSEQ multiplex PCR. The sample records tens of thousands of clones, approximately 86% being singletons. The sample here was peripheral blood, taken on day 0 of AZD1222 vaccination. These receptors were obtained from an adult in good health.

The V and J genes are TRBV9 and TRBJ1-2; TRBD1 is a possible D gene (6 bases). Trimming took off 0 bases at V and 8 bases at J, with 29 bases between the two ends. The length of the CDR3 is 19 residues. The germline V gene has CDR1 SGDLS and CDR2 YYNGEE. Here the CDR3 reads CASSVAGQGIGSGHFGYTF. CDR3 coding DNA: TGTGCCAGCAGCGTAGCTGGTCAGGGGATTGGATCGGGCCATTTCGGCTACACCTTC.

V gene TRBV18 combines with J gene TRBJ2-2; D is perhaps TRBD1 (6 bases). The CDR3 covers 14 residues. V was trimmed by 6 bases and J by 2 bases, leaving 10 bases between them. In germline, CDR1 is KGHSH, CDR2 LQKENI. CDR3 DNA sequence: TGTGCCAGCTCCGGGACAAGCAACACCGGGGAGCTGTTTTTT. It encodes CASSGTSNTGELFF.

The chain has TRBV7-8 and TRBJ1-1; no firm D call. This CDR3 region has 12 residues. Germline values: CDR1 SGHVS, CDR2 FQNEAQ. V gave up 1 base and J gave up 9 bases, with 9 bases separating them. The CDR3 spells CASSLGYRQAFF. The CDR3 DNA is TGTGCCAGCAGCTTAGGTTACCGGCAAGCTTTCTTT.

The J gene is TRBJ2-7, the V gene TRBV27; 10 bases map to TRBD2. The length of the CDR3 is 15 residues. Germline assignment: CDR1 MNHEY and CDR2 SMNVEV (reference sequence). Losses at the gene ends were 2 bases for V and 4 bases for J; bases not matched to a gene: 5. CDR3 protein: CASSLESSGSYEQYF. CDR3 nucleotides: TGTGCCAGCAGTTTAGAGTCTAGCGGGAGTTACGAGCAGTACTTC.

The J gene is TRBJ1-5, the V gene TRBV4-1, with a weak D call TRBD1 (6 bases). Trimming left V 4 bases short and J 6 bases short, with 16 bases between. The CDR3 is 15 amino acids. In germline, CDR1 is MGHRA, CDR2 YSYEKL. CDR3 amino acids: CASSLRTDVGQPQHF. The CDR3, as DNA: TGCGCCAGCAGCCTCCGGACAGATGTGGGTCAGCCCCAGCATTTT.

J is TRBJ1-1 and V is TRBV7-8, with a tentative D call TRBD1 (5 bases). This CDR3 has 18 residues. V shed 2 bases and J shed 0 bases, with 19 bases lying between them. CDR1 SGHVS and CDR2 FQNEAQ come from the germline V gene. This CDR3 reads CASSLTRQPSRVNTEAFF. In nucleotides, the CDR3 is TGTGCCAGCAGCTTAACCAGACAGCCCTCTAGGGTGAACACTGAAGCTTTCTTT. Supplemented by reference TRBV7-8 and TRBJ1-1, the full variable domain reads GAGVSQSPRYKVAKRGQDVALRCDPISGHVSLFWYQQALGQGPEFLTYFQNEAQLDKSGLPSDRFFAERPEGSVSTLKIQRTQQEDSAVYLCASSLTRQPSRVNTEAFFGQGTRLTVV.

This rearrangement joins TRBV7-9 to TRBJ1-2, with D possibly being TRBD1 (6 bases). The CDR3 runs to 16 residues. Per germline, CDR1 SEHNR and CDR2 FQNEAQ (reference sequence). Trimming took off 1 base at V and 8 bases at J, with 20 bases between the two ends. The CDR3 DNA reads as TGTGCCAGCAGCTTAGGGGGGGTCACAGGGAACCGAGGCTACACCTTC. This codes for CASSLGGVTGNRGYTF.